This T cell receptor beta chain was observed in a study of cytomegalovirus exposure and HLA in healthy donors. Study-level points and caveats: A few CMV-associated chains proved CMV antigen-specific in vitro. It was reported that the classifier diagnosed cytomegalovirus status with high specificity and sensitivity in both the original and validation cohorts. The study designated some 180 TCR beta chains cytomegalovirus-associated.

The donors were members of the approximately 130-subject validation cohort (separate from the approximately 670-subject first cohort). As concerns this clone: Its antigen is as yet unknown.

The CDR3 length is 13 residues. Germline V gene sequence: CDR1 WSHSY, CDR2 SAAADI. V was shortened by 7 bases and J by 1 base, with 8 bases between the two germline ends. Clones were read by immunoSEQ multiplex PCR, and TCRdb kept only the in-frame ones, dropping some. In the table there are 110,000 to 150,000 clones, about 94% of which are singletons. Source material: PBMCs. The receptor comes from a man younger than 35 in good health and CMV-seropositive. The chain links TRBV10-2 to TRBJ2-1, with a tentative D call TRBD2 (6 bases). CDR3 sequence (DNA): TGCGCCAGCACGGGAGAATCCTACAATGAGCAGTTCTTC. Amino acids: CASTGESYNEQFF.